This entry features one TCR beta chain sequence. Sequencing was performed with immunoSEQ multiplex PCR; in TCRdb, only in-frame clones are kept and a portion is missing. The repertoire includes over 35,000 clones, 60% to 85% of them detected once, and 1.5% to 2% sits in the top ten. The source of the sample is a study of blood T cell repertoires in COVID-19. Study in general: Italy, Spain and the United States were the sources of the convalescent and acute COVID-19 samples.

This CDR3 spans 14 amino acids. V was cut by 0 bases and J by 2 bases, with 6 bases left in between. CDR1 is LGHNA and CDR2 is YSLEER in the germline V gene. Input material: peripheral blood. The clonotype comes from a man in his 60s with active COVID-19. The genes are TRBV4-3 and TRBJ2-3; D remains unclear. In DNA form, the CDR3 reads TGCGCCAGCAGCCAAGACGGTCTCACAGATACGCAGTATTTT. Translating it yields CASSQDGLTDTQYF.